Below are 18 T cell receptor beta chains sequenced from a single sample in a study of metastatic and nonmetastatic thyroid tumors. TCRdb reanalyzed the PCR reads via MiXCR. The data hold 20,000 to 25,000 clones, with less than 20% observed a single time. Treatment of any kind had been given to no patient before thyroid surgery. Sequenced: adjacent normal tissue. The origin of the receptors is a male donor with papillary thyroid cancer or a benign thyroid nodule (not recorded which). Some clones in this sample may be carry-over from other donors' samples.

This clone showed up many times. J is TRBJ1-2 and V is TRBV4-1; D remains ambiguous. This CDR3 region has 14 residues. The V gene's germline CDR1 is MGHRA and CDR2 YSYEKL. V was shortened by 4 bases and J by 4 bases, with 13 bases between the two germline ends. The CDR3 protein is CASSPTEGVYGYTF. CDR3 in DNA: TGCGCCAGCAGCCCCACAGAGGGCGTCTATGGCTACACCTTC.

This clone was observed at least ten times. The chain is built from TRBV3-1 and TRBJ1-4; no reliable D call. V shed 2 bases and J shed 6 bases, with 16 bases lying between them. Germline values: CDR1 LGHDT, CDR2 YNNKEL (reference sequence). The CDR3 sequence is 16 residues long. CDR3 nucleotide sequence: TGTGCCAGCAGCCAATTTGAACTGGACGGGTATGAAAAACTGTTTTTT. It translates to CASSQFELDGYEKLFF.

As regards this clone: The missing conserved phenylalanine or tryptophan at the end of this CDR3 makes a read error likely. The chain employs TRBV6-2 or TRBV6-3 and TRBJ2-1; possibly TRBD2 for D (6 bases). Looked up from germline, CDR1 is MNHEY and CDR2 is SVGEGT. The CDR3 covers 16 residues. The CDR3 DNA follows: TGTGCCAGTAGTTACTTACTAGCTTACCACTACAACGAGCAGTTCTTA. Amino acids: CASSYLLAYHYNEQFL.

This clone has a count of ten or more. J is TRBJ2-5 and V is TRBV5-1; 9 positions agree with TRBD2. The V segment lost 3 bases and the J segment 4 bases; nucleotides outside the gene matches: 4. Germline CDR1 is SGHRS and CDR2 is YFSETQ. There are 14 residues in the CDR3. CDR3 amino acids: CASSSVAGAETQYF. CDR3 in DNA: TGCGCCAGCAGCTCTGTAGCGGGGGCAGAGACCCAGTACTTC. Variable domain in full (rest from reference TRBV5-1 and TRBJ2-5): KAGVTQTPRYLIKTRGQQVTLSCSPISGHRSVSWYQQTPGQGLQFLFEYFSETQRNKGNFPGRFSGRQFSNSRSEMNVSTLELGDSALYLCASSSVAGAETQYFGPGTRLLVL.

This clone counts as medium-sized. The genes are TRBV2 and TRBJ2-7; tentative D call: TRBD1 (6 bases). Trimming took off 7 bases at V and 0 bases at J, with 10 bases between the two ends. This CDR3 has 13 residues. Germline CDR1 and CDR2: SNHLY and FYNNEI. CDR3: CASTGQSSYEQYF. DNA of the CDR3: TGTGCCAGCACTGGACAGAGCTCCTACGAGCAGTACTTC.

J is TRBJ2-7 and V is TRBV6-1, with a tentative D call TRBD1 (6 bases). Trimming removed 5 bases at V and 3 bases at J, with 14 bases between. CDR3 length equals 14 residues. Per germline, CDR1 MNHNS and CDR2 SASEGT. CDR3 loop: CASSLSGHLYEQYF. CDR3 nucleotide sequence: TGTGCCAGCAGTTTATCGGGACACCTCTACGAGCAGTACTTC.

V is TRBV9 and J is TRBJ2-1, with D maybe TRBD1 (7 bases). Trimming left V 0 bases short and J 2 bases short, with 24 bases between. Germline V gene sequence: CDR1 SGDLS, CDR2 YYNGEE. The CDR3 consists of 20 residues. In DNA, the CDR3 is TGTGCCAGCAGCGTAGCTAAGGAGGGGGCGAAGCCGGGGGCCTACAATGAGCAGTTCTTC. Protein sequence: CASSVAKEGAKPGAYNEQFF.

This clone was found many times. This sequence joins TRBV4-1 and TRBJ1-1, with D unclear. Looked up from germline, CDR1 is MGHRA and CDR2 is YSYEKL. The CDR3 covers 14 residues. Trimming shortened V by 7 bases and J by 1 base, and 13 bases separated the two germline ends. The CDR3 sequence: CASIRTGANTEAFF. The CDR3, as DNA: TGCGCCAGCATCCGGACGGGCGCGAACACTGAAGCTTTCTTT.

This clone was counted ten times or more. The sample carries other DNA sequences with the same CDR3. V and J are TRBV5-1 and TRBJ1-2, with TRBD1 identical over 7 bases. CDR1 and CDR2 (germline): SGHRS, YFSETQ. The CDR3 length is 15 residues. J was trimmed by 0 bases and V by 0 bases; bases with no gene match: 2. CDR3 protein: CASSLGGTANYGYTF. The CDR3 DNA sequence: TGCGCCAGCAGCTTGGGAGGGACAGCTAACTATGGCTACACCTTC.

The chain links TRBV2 to TRBJ2-2, with D unresolved. Germline V lookup: CDR1 SNHLY, CDR2 FYNNEI. V gave up 7 bases and J gave up 6 bases, with 15 bases separating them. This CDR3 is 14 amino acids long. The CDR3 DNA sequence: TGTGCCAGCATTGCGCCACAGCTCGCCGGGGAGCTGTTTTTT. Protein product: CASIAPQLAGELFF.

This clone qualifies as medium-sized. The genes are TRBV2 and TRBJ2-7; the match to TRBD2 covers 11 bases. From germline, CDR1 is SNHLY and CDR2 FYNNEI. With V trimmed by 2 bases and J by 8 bases, 5 bases remained unmatched. CDR3 length: 14 amino acids. The CDR3 DNA sequence: TGTGCCAGCAGTGAATGGGCTAGCGGGAGGAAGCAGTACGTC. This codes for CASSEWASGRKQYV.

Turning to this clone: One end of the junction fails to match germline, which may point to a read error. V is TRBV11-2 and J is TRBJ2-7; 10 nucleotides align to TRBD2. Germline CDR1 and CDR2: SGHAT and FQNNGV. The CDR3 runs 18 residues. The CDR3 spells CASRPGISGGPISYGQYF. The CDR3 bases are TGTGCCAGCAGACCCGGGATTAGCGGGGGGCCGATCTCCTACGGGCAGTACTTC.

V is TRBV9 and J is TRBJ2-6; the match to TRBD1 covers 10 bases. The germline V gene has CDR1 SGDLS and CDR2 YYNGEE. J was trimmed by 2 bases and V by 3 bases; bases with no gene match: 5. This CDR3 region has 17 residues. This chain's CDR3 is CASSETDRGPGANVLTF. CDR3 coding DNA: TGTGCCAGCAGCGAGACCGACAGGGGGCCTGGGGCCAACGTCCTGACTTTC.

Notes on this clone: The junction shows a germline mismatch at one end, possibly a read error. This rearrangement joins TRBV12-3 or TRBV12-4 to TRBJ2-1; D might be TRBD2 (6 bases). The CDR3 length is 16 residues. The CDR3 region has the DNA TGTGCCAGCAGGGCCGCCGCTAGCGTTTACAACAATGAGAAGTTATTC. Translating gives CASRAAASVYNNEKLF.

This clone was counted once. With a much larger clone just one base away, this may be a read error. The chain joins TRBV5-6 to TRBJ2-5; 10 bases align to TRBD1. In germline, CDR1 is SGHDT, CDR2 YYEEEE. This CDR3 contains 14 residues. V lost 4 bases to trimming and J lost 8 bases; unmatched junction nucleotides: 8. The CDR3 is CASSLRTGGDTQYF. CDR3 nucleotides: TGTGCCAGCAGCCTTCGGACAGGGGGAGATACCCAGTACTTC.

In the case of this clone: The conserved phenylalanine or tryptophan is not found at the CDR3 terminus, so this likely reflects a read error. The genes are TRBV5-1 and TRBJ1-6; TRBD1 is a possible D gene (6 bases). This CDR3 spans 16 amino acids. Germline V gene data show CDR1 as SGHRS and CDR2 as YFSETQ. The CDR3 coding sequence is TGCGCCAGCAGCCTCGCCGGACAGAACTATAAATCACCCCTCCACTTG. It translates to CASSLAGQNYKSPLHL.

This clone was found many times. The chain uses TRBV24-1 and TRBJ1-5, with D maybe TRBD1 (5 bases). This CDR3 has 15 residues. The germline V and J ends were trimmed by 6 bases and 1 base, with 12 bases remaining between them. Germline V gene sequence: CDR1 KGHDR, CDR2 SFDVKD. Here the CDR3 reads CATSSGTGSNQPQHF. CDR3 DNA sequence: TGTGCCACCAGTTCCGGGACCGGAAGCAATCAGCCCCAGCATTTT.

The table lists this clone with many counts. The chain combines TRBV20-1 with TRBJ1-5; 9 nucleotides line up with TRBD1. Trimming at V came to 3 bases and at J to 8 bases, leaving 8 bases not matched to a gene. CDR3 length equals 14 residues. Germline loops: CDR1 DFQATT, CDR2 SNEGSKA (reference sequence). The CDR3 DNA is TGCAGTGCTAGGACCTACAGGGGGCGGGAGCCCCAGCATTTT. Translated: CSARTYRGREPQHF.